Listed here are 28 T cell receptor beta chains from one sample, sequenced in a study of blood T cell repertoires in COVID-19. Sequencing was performed with immunoSEQ multiplex PCR; in TCRdb, only in-frame clones are kept and a portion is missing. Of tens of thousands of clones listed, 86% are singletons. The source material was peripheral blood. The receptor source for this set is a man aged 30 to 45 with acute or convalescent COVID-19.

This chain uses TRBV20-1 with TRBJ1-4; 9 bases fit TRBD1. From germline, CDR1 is DFQATT and CDR2 SNEGSKA (reference sequence). This CDR3 has 11 amino acids. J gave up 10 bases and V 3 bases, and 0 bases lay outside the gene matches. CDR3 protein: CSARDRGKLFF. CDR3 DNA: TGCAGTGCTAGGGACAGGGGAAAACTGTTTTTT.

This chain connects TRBV24-1 to TRBJ2-5, with 11 bases aligning to TRBD2. This CDR3 is built from 20 residues. Germline V gives CDR1 KGHDR, CDR2 SFDVKD. Losses at the gene ends were 1 base for V and 5 bases for J; bases not matched to a gene: 17. CDR3 amino acids: CATSDFPGLADPPFRETQYF. The CDR3 nucleotides read TGTGCCACCAGTGATTTTCCGGGACTAGCGGATCCACCTTTTCGGGAGACCCAGTACTTC.

This clone was observed a few times. The chain is built from TRBV11-2 and TRBJ1-1; a weak D match, TRBD1 (5 bases). The V end was cut by 6 bases, the J end by 0 bases, with 11 bases between. Germline V gene lookup returns CDR1 SGHAT and CDR2 FQNNGV. CDR3 length: 14 amino acids. CDR3 protein: CASRSQGMNTEAFF. In DNA form, the CDR3 reads TGTGCCAGCAGAAGTCAGGGAATGAACACTGAAGCTTTCTTT. The whole variable domain, filled in from reference TRBV11-2 and TRBJ1-1, reads EAGVAQSPRYKIIEKRQSVAFWCNPISGHATLYWYQQILGQGPKLLIQFQNNGVVDDSQLPKDRFSAERLKGVDSTLKIQPAKLEDSAVYLCASRSQGMNTEAFFGQGTRLTVV.

This clone was observed a single time. The chain recombines TRBV10-1 with TRBJ1-1; 10 bases map to TRBD1. The CDR3 extends over 15 amino acids. Per germline, CDR1 WNHNN and CDR2 SYGVQD (reference sequence). The V gene end was trimmed by 0 bases and the J gene end by 5 bases; junction bases not matched to a gene: 3. The CDR3 sequence: CASSESTGGSTEAFF. CDR3 bases: TGCGCCAGCAGTGAGTCGACAGGGGGCTCGACTGAAGCTTTCTTT.

This clone was detected a few times. The V and J genes are TRBV24-1 and TRBJ1-1; D uncertain. V gave up 3 bases and J gave up 0 bases, with 7 bases separating them. There are 14 residues in the CDR3. From germline, CDR1 is KGHDR and CDR2 SFDVKD. CDR3 nucleotides: TGTGCCACCAGTGATGGCGGGGTGAACACTGAAGCTTTCTTT. Translating gives CATSDGGVNTEAFF.

The chain employs TRBV18 and TRBJ2-7; tentative D call: TRBD1 (5 bases). The CDR3 has 13 amino acids. Trimming removed 1 base at V and 5 bases at J, with 9 bases between. CDR1 KGHSH and CDR2 LQKENI come from the germline V gene. DNA of the CDR3: TGTGCCAGCTCACCACGGCAGGGCCACGAGCAGTACTTC. This encodes CASSPRQGHEQYF.

The chain recombines TRBV5-1 with TRBJ2-3; D perhaps matches TRBD1 (6 bases). With 6 bases removed from V and 2 bases from J, the gap between germline ends came to 19 bases. The CDR3 is 16 amino acids. Germline V gene data show CDR1 as SGHRS and CDR2 as YFSETQ. This CDR3 reads CASKAQTGPFTDTQYF. The CDR3 coding sequence is TGCGCCAGCAAGGCCCAGACAGGCCCCTTCACAGATACGCAGTATTTT.

The rearrangement uses TRBV29-1 and TRBJ2-7, with 11 bases aligning to TRBD2. From germline, CDR1 is SQVTM and CDR2 ANQGSEA. V was clipped by 4 bases and J by 5 bases; unmatched bases: 7. The CDR3 has 14 amino acids. CDR3 in DNA: TGCAGCGTTGTGGTAGCGGGAGGGCCCCACGAGCAGTACTTC. Translation: CSVVVAGGPHEQYF.

A few counts support this clone. The chain carries TRBV5-1 and TRBJ2-3; tentative D call: TRBD1 (5 bases). Looked up from germline, CDR1 is SGHRS and CDR2 is YFSETQ. Trimming removed 4 bases from V and 2 bases from J, with 11 bases in between. The CDR3 totals 14 residues. The CDR3 DNA sequence: TGCGCCAGCAGCCTTGGACACATCACAGATACGCAGTATTTT. Translating it yields CASSLGHITDTQYF.

This chain joins TRBV18 and TRBJ1-1; D might be TRBD1 (6 bases). The CDR3 is 12 amino acids. V shed 6 bases and J shed 7 bases, with 12 bases lying between them. The germline V gene encodes CDR1 KGHSH and CDR2 LQKENI. In DNA, the CDR3 is TGTGCCAGCTCCGACAGGTCCAGTGAAGCTTTCTTT. This sequence encodes CASSDRSSEAFF.

The chain couples TRBV7-9 to TRBJ2-5; a possible D gene is TRBD1 (5 bases). The CDR3 loop spans 16 amino acids. V lost 1 base, J lost 5 bases, and 17 bases lay in between. CDR1 is SEHNR, CDR2 FQNEAQ, per germline (reference sequence). CDR3 coding DNA: TGTGCCAGCAGCTTAGTGGTTAATCAGGGCTGGGAGACCCAGTACTTC. This encodes CASSLVVNQGWETQYF.

The chain's CDR3 is CASTQVENTEAFF. The CDR3 DNA reads TGTGCCAGCACTCAGGTGGAGAACACTGAAGCTTTCTTT. V usage is TRBV2 and J usage is TRBJ1-1; D ambiguous. Trimming took 7 bases from V and 1 from J, leaving 10 bases between them. Germline V gene lookup returns CDR1 SNHLY and CDR2 FYNNEI. This CDR3 spans 13 amino acids.

The chain couples TRBV7-8 to TRBJ1-2, with 7 bases fitting TRBD1. CDR1 is SGHVS and CDR2 is FQNEAQ in the germline V gene. With 5 bases clipped from V and 2 bases from J, the junction kept 14 bases outside the gene matches. This CDR3 spans 17 amino acids. CDR3 amino acids: CASSPGILGQVNYGYTF. The CDR3 DNA sequence: TGTGCCAGCAGCCCAGGCATTTTAGGACAGGTCAACTATGGCTACACCTTC.

CDR3: CASTPTPRDGYTF. DNA for the CDR3: TGTGCCAGCACCCCAACCCCCAGGGATGGCTACACCTTC. This chain links TRBV28 with TRBJ1-2, with D tentatively TRBD1 (5 bases). The CDR3 is made up of 13 amino acids. V was cut by 7 bases and J by 6 bases, with 15 bases left in between. Germline loops: CDR1 MDHEN, CDR2 SYDVKM.

The chain is built from TRBV7-8 and TRBJ2-2; weak D call: TRBD2 (6 bases). The germline gives CDR1 SGHVS, CDR2 FQNEAQ. V dropped 0 bases and J dropped 8 bases, with 16 bases sitting between them. This CDR3 has 16 residues. CDR3 in amino acids: CASSLALSGPGGELFF. In DNA form, the CDR3 reads TGTGCCAGCAGCTTAGCGTTAAGCGGGCCTGGAGGGGAGCTGTTTTTT.

This clone was counted a single time. The chain joins TRBV2 to TRBJ2-2; D remains ambiguous. The CDR3 is made up of 15 amino acids. Germline V CDR1 and CDR2: SNHLY, FYNNEI. The V gene lost 4 bases and the J gene lost 1 base, with 10 bases spanning the gap. The DNA of the CDR3 is TGTGCCAGCAGTGGACTCACCTTGAACACCGGGGAGCTGTTTTTT. Its protein is CASSGLTLNTGELFF.

This clone has a handful of counts. The chain carries TRBV19 and TRBJ1-5; D ambiguous. Trimming shortened V by 7 bases and J by 0 bases, and 10 bases separated the two germline ends. Germline values: CDR1 LNHDA, CDR2 SQIVND (reference sequence). The CDR3 consists of 14 residues. The CDR3: CASTEGYSNQPQHF. The CDR3 DNA sequence: TGTGCCAGTACGGAGGGCTATAGCAATCAGCCCCAGCATTTT.

CDR3 sequence reads: CASSDSGLGNTIYF. As DNA, the CDR3 is TGCGCCAGCAGTGATTCGGGTCTAGGAAACACCATATATTTT. The J gene is TRBJ1-3, the V gene TRBV10-2; no clear D. Germline V gene data show CDR1 as WSHSY and CDR2 as SAAADI. V was cut by 3 bases and J by 4 bases, with 10 bases left in between. The CDR3 runs to 14 residues.

The genes are TRBV5-1 and TRBJ2-7, with 9 bases aligning to TRBD1. The germline gives CDR1 SGHRS, CDR2 YFSETQ. This CDR3 spans 15 amino acids. The junction had 6 bases not matched to a gene; V was cut back by 0 bases and J by 5 bases. CDR3 residues: CASSLGGQGYDEQYF. CDR3 nucleotides: TGCGCCAGCAGCTTGGGGGGACAGGGTTACGACGAGCAGTACTTC.

This rearrangement joins TRBV6-1 to TRBJ2-3; perhaps TRBD2 as D (6 bases). Between the trimmed V and J ends, which lost 8 bases and 5 bases, there was a span of 14 bases. The germline V gene has CDR1 MNHNS and CDR2 SASEGT. This CDR3 comprises 13 residues. As DNA, the CDR3 is TGTGCCAGCGGGGATTCGGGAGAAGATACGCAGTATTTT. It is translated as CASGDSGEDTQYF.

The rearrangement links TRBV30 to TRBJ1-3, with D tentatively TRBD1 (6 bases). Trimming removed 5 bases from V and 0 bases from J, with 11 bases in between. The CDR3 is 14 residues long. Per the germline V gene, CDR1 is GTSNPN and CDR2 is SVGIG (reference sequence). The CDR3 loop reads CAWGSTGSGNTIYF. CDR3 nucleotide sequence: TGTGCCTGGGGCTCGACAGGCTCTGGAAACACCATATATTTT.

V and J are TRBV3-1 (or the pseudogene TRBV3-2) and TRBJ2-2; 12 nucleotides match TRBD2. This CDR3 has 16 residues. Per the germline V gene, CDR1 is LGHDT and CDR2 is YNNKEL (reference sequence). The J segment lost 3 bases and the V segment lost 3 bases, leaving 2 bases of the junction unmatched. CDR3 sequence (DNA): TGTGCCAGCAGCCAGGGGACTAGCGGGTACACCGGGGAGCTGTTTTTT. This gives the protein CASSQGTSGYTGELFF.

The V call is TRBV4-1, the J call TRBJ1-4; possible D gene TRBD1, 5 bases. There are 16 residues in the CDR3. Germline values: CDR1 MGHRA, CDR2 YSYEKL. The ends were cut back, 5 bases at V and 8 bases at J, with 21 bases in the middle. DNA for the CDR3: TGCGCCAGCAGCTCCCCAGGGCGGACGGAATCCGAAAAACTGTTTTTT. Encoded protein: CASSSPGRTESEKLFF.

This clone has only a few counts. The chain recombines TRBV30 with TRBJ1-3; 10 bases are a match to TRBD1. V was pared by 7 bases and J by 3 bases, with 9 bases of the junction left unmatched. The CDR3 extends over 15 amino acids. The germline V gene has CDR1 GTSNPN and CDR2 SVGIG (reference sequence). The DNA of the CDR3 is TGTGCCTCCCGGAGACAGGGGGCCTATGGAAACACCATATATTTT. Translation gives CASRRQGAYGNTIYF.

The chain recombines TRBV3-1 (or the pseudogene TRBV3-2) with TRBJ1-5; no reliable D call. The CDR3 is 13 residues long. Germline loops: CDR1 LGHDT, CDR2 YNNKEL (reference sequence). V dropped 0 bases and J dropped 6 bases, with 6 bases sitting between them. CDR3 sequence: CASSQDPGQPQHF. As DNA, the CDR3 is TGTGCCAGCAGCCAAGATCCCGGTCAGCCCCAGCATTTT.

This chain joins TRBV5-1 and TRBJ1-2; a possible D gene is TRBD1 (6 bases). Trimming removed 4 bases at V and 0 bases at J, with 19 bases between. CDR3 length: 17 residues. The V gene's germline CDR1 is SGHRS and CDR2 YFSETQ. The DNA for the CDR3 is TGCGCCAGCAGCAAACACACCGGGACACCTTCTAACTATGGCTACACCTTC. It specifies CASSKHTGTPSNYGYTF.

For this clone: One end of the junction varies from germline; a read error may be responsible. This sequence joins TRBV7-7 and TRBJ2-2; 10 nucleotides agree with TRBD2. This CDR3 contains 16 residues. The germline V gene has CDR1 SSHAT and CDR2 FNYEAQ (reference sequence). CDR3 protein: CASSRTGTSVPGELFF. In nucleotides, the CDR3 is TGTGCTAGCAGCAGAACCGGGACTAGCGTCCCCGGGGAGCTGTTTTTT.

This clone was seen only a few times. The V call is TRBV27, the J call TRBJ1-2; D might be TRBD1 (6 bases). The V and J ends lost 6 bases and 4 bases respectively, with 18 bases between them. The CDR3 totals 15 residues. CDR1 and CDR2 from the germline V gene are MNHEY and SMNVEV (reference sequence). The CDR3 reads CASSWGGALGYGYTF. In DNA form, the CDR3 reads TGTGCCAGCAGCTGGGGGGGGGCATTGGGCTATGGCTACACCTTC.